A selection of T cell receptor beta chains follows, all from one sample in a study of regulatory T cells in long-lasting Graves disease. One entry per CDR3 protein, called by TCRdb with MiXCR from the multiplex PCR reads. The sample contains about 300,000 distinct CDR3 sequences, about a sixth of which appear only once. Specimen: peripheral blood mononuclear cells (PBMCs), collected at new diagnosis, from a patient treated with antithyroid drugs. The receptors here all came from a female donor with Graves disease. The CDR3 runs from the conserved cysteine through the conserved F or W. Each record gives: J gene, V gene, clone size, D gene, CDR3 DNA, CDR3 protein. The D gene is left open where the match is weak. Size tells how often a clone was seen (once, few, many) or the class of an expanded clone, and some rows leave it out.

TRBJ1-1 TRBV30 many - TGTGCCTGGAGTGGGGGGGGATTTTTGAACACTGAAGCTTTCTTT CAWSGGGFLNTEAFF
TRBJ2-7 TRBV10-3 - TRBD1 TGTGCCACCACTGACAGGGGGCACTACGGGCAGTACTTC CATTDRGHYGQYF
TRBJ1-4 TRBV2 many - TGTGCCAGCAGTGTTAGAGAAACTGCAGGGGAAAAACTGTTTTTT CASSVRETAGEKLFF
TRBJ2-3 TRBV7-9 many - TGTGCCAGCAGCTTAGCCCGCCGGGATCTGCACCAGTATTTT CASSLARRDLHQYF
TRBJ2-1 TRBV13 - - TGTGCCAGCAGCGGGGGACTGGGGTCCTACAATGAGCAGTTCTTC CASSGGLGSYNEQFF
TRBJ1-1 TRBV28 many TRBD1 TGTGCCAGCAGTTTGCACCGACAGGGAGGTCAGGCTTTCTTT CASSLHRQGGQAFF
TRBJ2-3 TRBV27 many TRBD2 TGTGCCAGCAGTTCCTATCTTAGCGGGAGGGCAACAGATACGCAGTATTTT CASSSYLSGRATDTQYF
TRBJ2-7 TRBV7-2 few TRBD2 TGTGCCAGCAGACCGTCGGGGGGGGGGGACTACGAGCAGTACTTC CASRPSGGGDYEQYF
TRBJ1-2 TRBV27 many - TGTGCCAGCGGCAACTCAGGGGAACACGGCTACACCTTC CASGNSGEHGYTF
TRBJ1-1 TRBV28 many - TGTGCCAGCAGACCGGGACAAAGTGCTACTGAAGCTTTCTTT CASRPGQSATEAFF